Listed here is a single TCR beta chain. The CDR3 consists of 18 residues. Germline-derived CDR1 and CDR2 are LNHNV and YYDKDF (reference sequence). The ends were cut back, 0 bases at V and 0 bases at J, with 18 bases in the middle. Original processing methods: Reference gene primer amplification gave estimated nucleated cell counts. Repertoires were generated with immunoSEQ multiplex PCR, while TCRdb's copy carries only in-frame clones and drops some. V and J calls and clone size are copied from that table; D and trimming were computed from the DNA. Found here are tens of thousands of clones, roughly 74% of them singletons; the top ten hold around a sixth. These data belong to a study of blood T cell repertoires in COVID-19. On the study more broadly: Samples came from the United States, Italy and Spain, spanning acute and convalescent COVID-19. In each case, the material was cDNA or gDNA derived from T cells, B-cell-depleted T cells, or PBMCs.

The sequenced material came from peripheral blood. The sequence came from a human donor in a cohort sampled during active COVID-19. The V and J genes are TRBV15 and TRBJ2-7; D unclear. CDR3 amino acids: CATSRDAPGRVGSYEQYF. CDR3 nucleotides: TGTGCCACCAGCAGAGATGCTCCGGGTCGGGTGGGCTCCTACGAGCAGTACTTC.